This T cell receptor beta chain is from a study of response to subunit inactivated influenza vaccine. V was pared by 5 bases and J by 5 bases, with 1 base between. The CDR3 contains 10 residues. Germline assignment: CDR1 MDHEN and CDR2 SYDVKM. MiXCR, run by TCRdb on the RT-PCR reads, gives a single entry per CDR3 protein. The data show roughly 760,000 distinct CDR3 sequences, about 20% seen once. In the case of this clonotype: A read error may explain this, as a much larger clone is one base away.

This receptor was taken from a man aged 45-65 years who received an inactivated influenza vaccine. The V and J genes are TRBV28 and TRBJ2-1; D is unclear. The specimen was PBMCs from blood, collected approximately 5 days after vaccination. CDR3: CASSDNEQFF. Written as DNA, the CDR3 is TGTGCCAGCAGTGACAATGAGCAGTTCTTC.